These T cell receptor beta chains were read from a single sample in a study of early T cells in non-severe SARS-CoV-2 infection. TCRdb redid the calling of the 5' RACE reads with MiXCR, one entry per CDR3 protein. Among 68,000 or so distinct CDR3 sequences listed, roughly 13% were seen once. Sequenced: whole blood. These receptors originate from an adult who was a healthcare worker with PCR-confirmed SARS-CoV-2 infection or an uninfected control (not recorded which). Both conserved end residues are part of each CDR3. The order of the fields is J gene, V gene, D gene, clone size, CDR3 DNA, CDR3 protein. D genes are given only for firm matches. A clone size is listed for some rows: how often the clone was seen (once, few, many), or a class if it is expanded.

TRBJ2-7,TRBV15,TRBD1,few,TGTGCCACCAGCCCCGGGACAGGAGTCACGTACGAGCAGTACTTC,CATSPGTGVTYEQYF
TRBJ2-7,TRBV2,NA,NA,TGTGCCAGCCGGACAGTCTACGAGCAGTACTTC,CASRTVYEQYF
TRBJ2-1,TRBV7-9,NA,few,TGTGCCAGCAGCCCCCACTACAATGAGCAGTTCTTC,CASSPHYNEQFF
TRBJ1-1,TRBV29-1,NA,NA,TGCAGCGTTGGAAGGGCGAGGATGAACACTGAAGCTTTCTTT,CSVGRARMNTEAFF
TRBJ2-3,TRBV29-1,NA,many,TGCAGCCTCCGGGTTACTAGCACAGATACGCAGTATTTT,CSLRVTSTDTQYF
TRBJ2-5,TRBV9,TRBD1,NA,TGTGCCAGCAGCCCCTTCGGACAGGGGGCAGAGACCCAGTACTTC,CASSPFGQGAETQYF
TRBJ2-7,TRBV7-9,NA,few,TGTGCCAGCAGCCCAGGAGGGGTGAACGAGCAGTACTTC,CASSPGGVNEQYF
TRBJ1-1,TRBV12-3/TRBV12-4,NA,NA,TGTGCCAGCAGTTTCAACACTGAAGCTTTCTTT,CASSFNTEAFF
TRBJ2-1,TRBV7-6,NA,NA,TGTGCCAGCAGCTTGTTCCCATTTCGGGACAATGAGCAGTTCTTC,CASSLFPFRDNEQFF
TRBJ2-7,TRBV20-1,NA,many,TGCAGTGCTAGAACTATTAATGGGAACGAGCAGTACTTC,CSARTINGNEQYF
TRBJ1-5,TRBV20-1,NA,few,TGCAGTGCCCTAACGGGGAGTCAGCCCCAGCATTTT,CSALTGSQPQHF
TRBJ1-6,TRBV5-1,NA,many,TGCGCCAGCAGCTTGGAGGGAGGATTTTCACCCCTCCACTTT,CASSLEGGFSPLHF
TRBJ2-2,TRBV11-3,TRBD1,many,TGTGCCAGCAGCTCCGTGACAGGGGGAAGGACCGGGGAGCTGTTTTTT,CASSSVTGGRTGELFF
TRBJ1-1,TRBV9,NA,many,TGTGCCAGCAGCGTGATGACCGGGGGCACTGAAGCTTTCTTT,CASSVMTGGTEAFF